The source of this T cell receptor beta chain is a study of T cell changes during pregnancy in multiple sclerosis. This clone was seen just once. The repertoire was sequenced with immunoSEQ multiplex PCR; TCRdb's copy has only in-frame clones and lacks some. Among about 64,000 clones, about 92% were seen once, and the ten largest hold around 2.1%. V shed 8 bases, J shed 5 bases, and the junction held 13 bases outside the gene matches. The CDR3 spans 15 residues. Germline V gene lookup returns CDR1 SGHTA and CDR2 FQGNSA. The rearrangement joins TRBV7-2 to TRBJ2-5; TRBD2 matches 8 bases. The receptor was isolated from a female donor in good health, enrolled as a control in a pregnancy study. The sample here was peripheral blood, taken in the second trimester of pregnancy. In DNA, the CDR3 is TGTGCCAGCGGTAATAGCGGGGTGACTTGGGAGACCCAGTACTTC. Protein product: CASGNSGVTWETQYF.